This T cell receptor (beta chain) originates from a study of human T cells and chemical hapten exposure. Trimming at V came to 0 bases and at J to 4 bases, leaving 1 base not matched to a gene. This CDR3 spans 14 amino acids. CDR1 and CDR2 from the germline V gene are DFQATT and SNEGSKA (reference sequence). Time point given: patch test 2, 6 weeks after DPC sensitization. Sample treatment: therapeutic diphenylcyclopropenone sensitization with weekly scalp DPC. MiXCR, applied by TCRdb to the RACE reads, yields one record per CDR3 protein. This sample yields 80,000 to 95,000 distinct CDR3 sequences, of which roughly 11% are seen a single time; less than 2.5% belongs to the top ten.

V usage is TRBV20-1 and J usage is TRBJ2-1; TRBD1 aligns across 9 bases. The origin of this receptor is a man in his forties or fifties with alopecia areata. Some clones in this sample may be carry-over from other donors' samples. The source material was whole blood, sampled in connection with sensitization to the hapten diphenylcyclopropenone (DPC). The CDR3 DNA sequence: TGCAGTGCTAGAGAGGACAGGGGATACAATGAGCAGTTCTTC. Protein: CSAREDRGYNEQFF.